The 22 T cell receptor beta chains reported below all come from one sample, sequenced in a study of blood T cell repertoires in COVID-19. Measured with immunoSEQ multiplex PCR; TCRdb has only the in-frame clones, and not every one. Of about 210,000 clones listed, around 84% were seen once; the top ten hold approximately 10%. The sequencing sample was made of peripheral blood. Receptors were obtained from a woman older than 75 with COVID-19, enrolled during active disease.

The J gene is TRBJ1-1, the V gene TRBV7-9; 7 bases map to TRBD1. This CDR3 has 12 residues. With V trimmed by 2 bases and J by 9 bases, 3 bases remained unmatched. Germline V CDR1 and CDR2: SEHNR, FQNEAQ (reference sequence). CDR3: CASSLSTGKAFF. Written as DNA, the CDR3 is TGTGCCAGCAGCTTATCGACAGGGAAAGCTTTCTTT.

V gene TRBV3-1 (or the pseudogene TRBV3-2) combines with J gene TRBJ1-2; possibly TRBD1 for D (6 bases). Germline-derived CDR1 and CDR2 are LGHDT and YNNKEL (reference sequence). Trimming left V 1 base short and J 6 bases short, with 15 bases between. The CDR3 is made up of 15 amino acids. CDR3 DNA: TGTGCCAGCAGCCAAGCCGGACGCGGGGGCAATGGCTACACCTTC. It translates to CASSQAGRGGNGYTF.

The gene calls are TRBV6-7 and TRBJ1-3; weak D call: TRBD1 (6 bases). TRBV6-7 is labeled an ORF, and its function is uncertain. This CDR3 region has 16 residues. The ends were cut back, 2 bases at V and 6 bases at J, with 17 bases in the middle. The CDR3 loop is CASSYQGPLLENTIYF. CDR3 nucleotide sequence: TGTGCCAGCAGTTACCAGGGGCCGCTTTTAGAAAACACCATATATTTT.

The chain carries TRBV10-3 and TRBJ2-5, with 9 positions matching TRBD2. CDR3 length equals 13 residues. Germline values: CDR1 ENHRY, CDR2 SYGVKD. V gave up 10 bases and J gave up 1 base; unmatched junction bases: 4. The CDR3 region has the DNA TGTGCCACCTATAGCGGGGGCCAAGAGACCCAGTACTTC. As protein: CATYSGGQETQYF.

The V and J genes are TRBV3-1 (or the pseudogene TRBV3-2) and TRBJ1-3, with D perhaps matching TRBD1 (6 bases). CDR3 length equals 15 residues. The germline gives CDR1 LGHDT, CDR2 YNNKEL (reference sequence). V gave up 4 bases and J gave up 9 bases, with 19 bases separating them. CDR3 sequence: CASSPLGQGVGTIYF. The CDR3 region has the DNA TGTGCCAGCAGCCCCCTGGGACAAGGGGTCGGCACCATATATTTT.

In this sample, this clone turned up a few times. The chain uses TRBV28 and TRBJ2-7; D possibly corresponds to TRBD1 (5 bases). The V and J ends lost 5 bases and 1 base respectively, with 12 bases between them. The V gene's germline CDR1 is MDHEN and CDR2 SYDVKM. This CDR3 region has 14 residues. The CDR3 is CASSPRTNSYEQYV. The DNA of the CDR3 is TGTGCCAGCAGTCCCCGGACAAATTCCTACGAGCAGTACGTC.

The rearrangement uses TRBV19 and TRBJ1-1; 7 bases fit TRBD1. J gave up 0 bases and V 1 base, and 8 bases lay outside the gene matches. Germline-derived CDR1 and CDR2 are LNHDA and SQIVND (reference sequence). CDR3 length equals 17 residues. DNA for the CDR3: TGTGCCAGTAGTATAGTGGCTCCGGGACAGTTGAACACTGAAGCTTTCTTT. It translates to CASSIVAPGQLNTEAFF.

The chain carries TRBV7-2 and TRBJ2-1; D gene ambiguous. The germline V and J ends were trimmed by 0 bases and 4 bases, with 4 bases remaining between them. From germline, CDR1 is SGHTA and CDR2 FQGNSA. The CDR3 runs to 13 residues. As DNA, the CDR3 is TGTGCCAGCAGCTTAGCGCAGTACAATGAGCAGTTCTTC. It translates to CASSLAQYNEQFF.

J is TRBJ2-3 and V is TRBV5-4; 7 bases fit TRBD1. The CDR3 has 15 amino acids. Germline V gives CDR1 SGHNT, CDR2 YYREEE (reference sequence). J lost 0 bases, V lost 5 bases, and 6 bases had no gene match. The CDR3 loop is CASRPTGASTDTQYF. The DNA for the CDR3 is TGTGCCAGCAGGCCTACAGGGGCTAGCACAGATACGCAGTATTTT.

For this clone: One end of the junction does not line up with germline, which may come from a read error. J is TRBJ2-5 and V is TRBV7-7; tentative D call: TRBD1 (5 bases). The CDR3 has 13 residues. CDR1 and CDR2 (germline): SSHAT, FNYEAQ (reference sequence). The CDR3 DNA follows: TGTGCTAGCAGCTTCAGGGCCCAAGAGACCCAGTACTTC. Its protein is CASSFRAQETQYF.

The chain couples TRBV6-1 to TRBJ2-2; D not resolved. Germline V gene sequence: CDR1 MNHNS, CDR2 SASEGT. CDR3 length: 13 amino acids. The V and J ends lost 2 bases and 5 bases respectively, with 6 bases between them. The CDR3 DNA is TGTGCCAGCAGTGAATCGCGGACCGGGGAGCTGTTTTTT. Translating it yields CASSESRTGELFF.

The V gene is TRBV19, the J gene TRBJ2-7; TRBD1 matches at 7 bases. With 10 bases clipped from V and 6 bases from J, the junction kept 21 bases outside the gene matches. The CDR3 runs 16 residues. Germline loops: CDR1 LNHDA, CDR2 SQIVND (reference sequence). CDR3 nucleotides: TGTGCCAATACCGGGACACCGATCACCGAGGGGGCCGAGCAGTACGTC. The encoded protein is CANTGTPITEGAEQYV.

The chain links TRBV27 to TRBJ2-1, with TRBD2 matching 7 bases. The J segment lost 10 bases and the V segment lost 1 base, leaving 7 bases of the junction unmatched. Germline loops: CDR1 MNHEY, CDR2 SMNVEV (reference sequence). This CDR3 is 14 amino acids long. CDR3 residues: CASSLYGGGGEQFF. The CDR3 DNA is TGTGCCAGCAGTTTATATGGGGGGGGTGGCGAGCAGTTCTTC.

This chain connects TRBV6-5 to TRBJ1-1; D perhaps matches TRBD1 (5 bases). There are 13 residues in the CDR3. V dropped 7 bases and J dropped 1 base, with 10 bases sitting between them. Germline CDR1 is MNHEY and CDR2 is SVGAGI. CDR3 residues: CASTRGKNTEAFF. In nucleotides, the CDR3 is TGTGCCAGCACCCGGGGGAAGAACACTGAAGCTTTCTTT.

This clone turned up a few times. V is TRBV5-6 and J is TRBJ1-1; 8 nucleotides line up with TRBD1. The trim removed 4 bases at V and 0 bases at J, leaving 5 bases unmatched. The CDR3 spans 15 residues. Germline lookup yields CDR1 SGHDT and CDR2 YYEEEE. CDR3 nucleotide sequence: TGTGCCAGCAGCGGAATGACAGGGGTGAACACTGAAGCTTTCTTT. The encoded protein is CASSGMTGVNTEAFF.

The chain employs TRBV19 and TRBJ1-1; D is perhaps TRBD1 (6 bases). Germline CDR1 and CDR2: LNHDA and SQIVND (reference sequence). There are 14 residues in the CDR3. The V end was cut by 1 base, the J end by 6 bases, with 12 bases between. The CDR3 coding sequence is TGTGCCAGTAGTATAGGTGGGGGCAGCTCTGAAGCTTTCTTT. Protein: CASSIGGGSSEAFF. The full variable domain, rest sourced from reference TRBV19 and TRBJ1-1, is DGGITQSPKYLFRKEGQNVTLSCEQNLNHDAMYWYRQDPGQGLRLIYYSQIVNDFQKGDIAEGYSVSREKKESFPLTVTSAQKNPTAFYLCASSIGGGSSEAFFGQGTRLTVV.

As to this clone: Other DNA variants within this sample encode the same CDR3. As DNA, the CDR3 is TGCAGCGTTCGACAGGGGGCGGCTGAAGCTTTCTTT. Translation gives CSVRQGAAEAFF. The chain couples TRBV29-1 to TRBJ1-1, with 10 bases fitting TRBD1. Germline assignment: CDR1 SQVTM and CDR2 ANQGSEA. The V and J ends lost 5 bases and 6 bases, in that order; junction bases with no gene match: 3. The CDR3 runs 12 residues.

The chain couples TRBV5-6 to TRBJ1-5; the D gene is possibly TRBD1 (5 bases). This CDR3 is built from 15 residues. Germline V lookup: CDR1 SGHDT, CDR2 YYEEEE. V was trimmed by 3 bases and J by 4 bases, leaving 14 bases between them. CDR3 DNA sequence: TGTGCCAGCAGCTCGTATTGGGACTTTAATCAGCCCCAGCATTTT. This gives the protein CASSSYWDFNQPQHF.

V and J are TRBV6-1 and TRBJ2-7, with no clear D. V was pared by 0 bases and J by 5 bases, with 14 bases between. The CDR3 is made up of 15 amino acids. CDR1 and CDR2 from the germline V gene are MNHNS and SASEGT. The CDR3 coding sequence is TGTGCCAGCAGTGAAGCGCTGTGGTTCAACAACGAGCAGTACGTC. Encoded protein: CASSEALWFNNEQYV.

The rearrangement joins TRBV6-2 or TRBV6-3 to TRBJ1-5; tentatively, D is TRBD1 (6 bases). The CDR3 has 15 residues. Germline values: CDR1 MNHEY, CDR2 SVGEGT. V was cut by 5 bases and J by 7 bases, with 18 bases left in between. For the CDR3, the DNA is TGTGCCAGCAGTACCCGGGTATGGGGGCAACAGCCCCAGCATTTT. Amino acids: CASSTRVWGQQPQHF.

This sequence joins TRBV7-6 and TRBJ1-2, with 7 bases aligning to TRBD1. The CDR3 has 15 amino acids. Trimming took 5 bases from V and 6 from J; bases not matched to a gene: 12. Germline V lookup: CDR1 SGHVS, CDR2 FNYEAQ. CDR3 bases: TGTGCCAGCAGCCCGAGGACAGGTTCTGGGGATGGCTACACCTTC. It codes for CASSPRTGSGDGYTF.

V gene TRBV27 combines with J gene TRBJ1-5; D unresolved. V was trimmed by 3 bases and J by 2 bases, leaving 2 bases between them. The CDR3 is 12 residues long. Germline lookup yields CDR1 MNHEY and CDR2 SMNVEV (reference sequence). The CDR3 DNA sequence: TGTGCCAGCAGTTTCGGCAATCAGCCCCAGCATTTT. The encoded protein is CASSFGNQPQHF.